The present T cell receptor beta chain was sequenced within a study of T cell responses to AZD1222 COVID-19 vaccine. Trimming took off 4 bases at V and 6 bases at J, with 13 bases between the two ends. Looked up from germline, CDR1 is MNHEY and CDR2 is SVGEGT. The CDR3 has 14 residues. TCRdb's copy holds only in-frame clones and misses some; the assay was immunoSEQ multiplex PCR. The sample carries 120,000 to 150,000 clones, 89% recorded once. The receptor's source is an adult in good health. This material consisted of peripheral blood, taken on day 0 of AZD1222 vaccination. The chain uses TRBV6-2 or TRBV6-3 and TRBJ2-1; no clear D. CDR3 DNA sequence: TGTGCCAGCAGTTTCTCTACTAAACTCAATGAGCAGTTCTTC. This gives the protein CASSFSTKLNEQFF.